Listed below are T cell receptor beta chains from one sample, sequenced in a study of T cells after yellow fever vaccination. TCRdb reprocessed the 5' RACE reads via MiXCR and lists one record per CDR3 protein. This table holds hundreds of thousands of distinct CDR3 sequences, 9% to 15% found once. The material sequenced was PBMCs, taken on the day of the yellow fever booster vaccination. These receptors originate from a man aged 25 to 45 who received the YFV17D yellow fever vaccine. The CDR3 runs from the conserved cysteine through the conserved F or W. The order of the fields is J gene, clone size, V gene, D gene, CDR3 DNA, CDR3 protein. A D gene is named only where the DNA matches it firmly. Only part of the rows carry a size: once, few, many, or a class if the clone is expanded.

J gene: TRBJ2-1
clone size: many
V gene: TRBV3-1
D gene: NA
CDR3 DNA: TGTGCCAGCAGCGACCGCCGGAGCAATGAGCAGTTCTTC
CDR3 protein: CASSDRRSNEQFF

J gene: TRBJ2-7
clone size: once
V gene: TRBV13
D gene: NA
CDR3 DNA: TGTGCCAGCAGCGCGCCAGCCGGGGGGCCCTACGAGCAGTACTTC
CDR3 protein: CASSAPAGGPYEQYF

J gene: TRBJ2-1
clone size: NA
V gene: TRBV6-2/TRBV6-3
D gene: NA
CDR3 DNA: TGTGCCAGCAGTCCTTTAACACCGGGGGTTGGTGAGCAGTTCTTC
CDR3 protein: CASSPLTPGVGEQFF

J gene: TRBJ2-7
clone size: NA
V gene: TRBV7-7
D gene: NA
CDR3 DNA: TGTGCTAGCAGCCCGCGACGACGGCAGTACTTC
CDR3 protein: CASSPRRRQYF

J gene: TRBJ2-2
clone size: NA
V gene: TRBV10-1
D gene: NA
CDR3 DNA: TGCGCCAGCAGTGAGTGGCCCAACACCGGGGAGCTGTTTTTT
CDR3 protein: CASSEWPNTGELFF

J gene: TRBJ2-7
clone size: NA
V gene: TRBV7-2
D gene: NA
CDR3 DNA: TGTGCCAGCAGCTCCATGGGCGAGCAGTACTTC
CDR3 protein: CASSSMGEQYF

J gene: TRBJ2-2
clone size: few
V gene: TRBV6-2/TRBV6-3
D gene: NA
CDR3 DNA: TGTGCCAGCAGTAACACCCCCGGGACTCAATACACCGGGGAGCTGTTTTTT
CDR3 protein: CASSNTPGTQYTGELFF

J gene: TRBJ2-1
clone size: few
V gene: TRBV4-3
D gene: NA
CDR3 DNA: TGCGCCAGCAGCCAAGATGGGGCTAGTCGGGAGCAGTTCTTC
CDR3 protein: CASSQDGASREQFF

J gene: TRBJ2-7
clone size: NA
V gene: TRBV11-2
D gene: NA
CDR3 DNA: TGTGCCAGCAGCCCAGGACAGTTAAAATCCTACGAGCAGTACTTC
CDR3 protein: CASSPGQLKSYEQYF

J gene: TRBJ2-3
clone size: few
V gene: TRBV15
D gene: NA
CDR3 DNA: TGTGCCACCAGCAATAGATACGAGGATACGCAGTATTTT
CDR3 protein: CATSNRYEDTQYF

J gene: TRBJ2-7
clone size: NA
V gene: TRBV5-1
D gene: TRBD1
CDR3 DNA: TGCGCCAGCAGAGCCCGGACAGGTGCCCCCTACGAGCAGTACTTC
CDR3 protein: CASRARTGAPYEQYF

J gene: TRBJ2-7
clone size: many
V gene: TRBV29-1
D gene: TRBD2
CDR3 DNA: TGCAGCGTTGCGGTGGGGACTAGCGGCTACGAGCAGTACTTC
CDR3 protein: CSVAVGTSGYEQYF

J gene: TRBJ2-7
clone size: NA
V gene: TRBV4-3
D gene: NA
CDR3 DNA: TGCGCCAGCAGCCAATCCCCTCAGGGTTCCTACGAGCAGTACTTC
CDR3 protein: CASSQSPQGSYEQYF

J gene: TRBJ2-1
clone size: few
V gene: TRBV20-1
D gene: TRBD2
CDR3 DNA: TGCAGTGCAAGGCCGGGACATAGGACTAGCATGTATGAGCAGTTCTTC
CDR3 protein: CSARPGHRTSMYEQFF

J gene: TRBJ2-2
clone size: NA
V gene: TRBV20-1
D gene: NA
CDR3 DNA: TGCAGTGCTGGGAGAAATGGGAACACCGGGGAGCTGTTTTTT
CDR3 protein: CSAGRNGNTGELFF

J gene: TRBJ2-1
clone size: NA
V gene: TRBV19
D gene: TRBD2
CDR3 DNA: TGTGCCAGTAGTTCCCCGGGACTAGCGGGAGGGGTGGACCTCAATGAGCAGTTCTTC
CDR3 protein: CASSSPGLAGGVDLNEQFF

J gene: TRBJ2-7
clone size: few
V gene: TRBV23-1
D gene: NA
CDR3 DNA: TGCGCCAGCAGCCCAAGGGGGTTCTCCGAGCAGTACTTC
CDR3 protein: CASSPRGFSEQYF

J gene: TRBJ2-7
clone size: few
V gene: TRBV5-1
D gene: NA
CDR3 DNA: TGCGCCAGCAGCTTGGATCTGGTCTCCTACGAGCAGTACTTC
CDR3 protein: CASSLDLVSYEQYF